Listed here are 24 T cell receptor beta chains from one sample, sequenced in a study of PD-1 blockade in classical Hodgkin lymphoma. All patients relapsed after autologous stem cell transplantation, and brentuximab vedotin exposure varied. This table comes from immunoSEQ multiplex PCR, and its TCRdb copy is limited to in-frame clones, with some not included. Here the sample spans fewer than 65,000 clones, approximately 92% being singletons. The sample was peripheral blood mononuclear cells (PBMCs), taken at baseline. Every receptor here comes from a human donor with classical Hodgkin lymphoma.

This chain joins TRBV19 and TRBJ1-5; TRBD1 might be the D (5 bases). The CDR3 sequence is 13 residues long. Germline CDR1 is LNHDA and CDR2 is SQIVND (reference sequence). The V and J ends lost 6 bases and 9 bases respectively, with 15 bases between them. The CDR3 region is CASSLGPGGPQHF. In DNA, the CDR3 is TGTGCCAGTAGCCTGGGCCCGGGGGGGCCCCAGCATTTT.

The chain recombines TRBV30 with TRBJ2-4; D is ambiguous. The germline V and J ends were trimmed by 1 base and 6 bases, with 22 bases remaining between them. CDR1 is GTSNPN and CDR2 is SVGIG in the germline V gene (reference sequence). The length of the CDR3 is 17 residues. The CDR3 region is CAWSAPGPGPPLNIQYF. The DNA for the CDR3 is TGTGCCTGGAGTGCCCCCGGGCCCGGGCCCCCTCTAAACATTCAGTACTTC.

The V gene is TRBV2, the J gene TRBJ1-4, with 8 bases that match TRBD1. The CDR3 contains 14 residues. Germline V gene sequence: CDR1 SNHLY, CDR2 FYNNEI. J gave up 6 bases and V 5 bases, and 5 bases lay outside the gene matches. This CDR3 reads CASSLQGEYEKLFF. The CDR3 coding sequence is TGTGCCAGCAGTTTACAGGGGGAGTATGAAAAACTGTTTTTT.

The V and J genes are TRBV11-2 and TRBJ1-4; TRBD1 might be the D (5 bases). The germline V gene encodes CDR1 SGHAT and CDR2 FQNNGV. The CDR3 length is 15 residues. V lost 5 bases and J lost 7, with 17 bases in between. The chain's CDR3 is CASSLTGRGVEKLFF. CDR3 nucleotide sequence: TGTGCCAGCAGCCTTACGGGACGTGGAGTTGAAAAACTGTTTTTT.

This chain links TRBV6-1 with TRBJ2-4; D possibly corresponds to TRBD2 (6 bases). Germline V gene data show CDR1 as MNHNS and CDR2 as SASEGT. This CDR3 region has 13 residues. V shed 7 bases and J shed 5 bases, with 12 bases lying between them. CDR3 sequence: CASTGGMQNIQYF. CDR3 nucleotides: TGTGCCAGCACCGGGGGTATGCAAAACATTCAGTACTTC.

The rearrangement links TRBV2 to TRBJ2-3; D is undetermined. From germline, CDR1 is SNHLY and CDR2 FYNNEI. V shed 5 bases and J shed 2 bases, with 14 bases lying between them. The CDR3 is 15 amino acids. Written as DNA, the CDR3 is TGTGCCAGCAGTTCCCGGGCACGACCCACAGATACGCAGTATTTT. Translating gives CASSSRARPTDTQYF.

The chain employs TRBV19 and TRBJ1-1, with TRBD1 matching over 7 bases. J lost 6 bases, V lost 6 bases, and 19 bases had no gene match. The length of the CDR3 is 17 residues. The germline V gene encodes CDR1 LNHDA and CDR2 SQIVND (reference sequence). In DNA, the CDR3 is TGTGCCAGTAGCGACCTCCCTAAACGACAGGGTAACCCTGAAGCTTTCTTT. This sequence encodes CASSDLPKRQGNPEAFF.

V is TRBV6-1 and J is TRBJ2-7, with 7 bases that match TRBD1. The CDR3 runs to 15 residues. Trimming at V came to 1 base and at J to 2 bases, leaving 5 bases not matched to a gene. Germline CDR1 and CDR2: MNHNS and SASEGT. The CDR3 reads CASSEVPGTAYEQYF. The CDR3 DNA sequence: TGTGCCAGCAGTGAAGTTCCCGGGACAGCCTACGAGCAGTACTTC.

The chain combines TRBV6-5 with TRBJ1-2, with D possibly TRBD1 on 5 matching bases. The CDR3 covers 14 residues. V was trimmed by 4 bases and J by 7 bases, leaving 16 bases between them. Germline V gene lookup returns CDR1 MNHEY and CDR2 SVGAGI. The CDR3: CASSLGPATVGYTF. The CDR3 nucleotides are TGTGCCAGCAGTTTGGGACCCGCCACGGTTGGCTACACCTTC.

The V gene is TRBV4-1, the J gene TRBJ2-7, with D possibly matching TRBD1 (6 bases). Trimming took off 1 base at V and 3 bases at J, with 10 bases between the two ends. Germline CDR1 reads MGHRA; CDR2 reads YSYEKL. The CDR3 has 14 amino acids. The CDR3 here is CASSQGTALYEQYF. DNA for the CDR3: TGCGCCAGCAGCCAAGGGACAGCACTCTACGAGCAGTACTTC.

This clone was recorded once. The chain is built from TRBV29-1 and TRBJ2-7; D is possibly TRBD1 or TRBD2 (5 bases each). CDR1 and CDR2 from the germline V gene are SQVTM and ANQGSEA. The CDR3 has 13 residues. V was pared by 5 bases and J by 6 bases, with 17 bases between. The CDR3 sequence: CSVLGRDPLEQYF. The CDR3 DNA sequence: TGCAGCGTTTTGGGCAGGGACCCCCTCGAGCAGTACTTC.

The J gene is TRBJ1-4, the V gene TRBV4-1; 7 bases match TRBD1. Germline V gene data show CDR1 as MGHRA and CDR2 as YSYEKL. The CDR3 has 14 residues. After removal of 3 bases from V and 8 bases from J, the junction contained 6 bases not matched to a gene. The CDR3 loop is CASSQEQGREKLFF. The DNA for the CDR3 is TGCGCCAGCAGCCAGGAACAGGGGAGGGAAAAACTGTTTTTT.

V usage is TRBV7-8 and J usage is TRBJ1-4, with 10 bases identical to TRBD1. The germline CDR1 and CDR2 sequences are SGHVS and FQNEAQ. Trimming cost V 5 bases and J 2 bases; bases outside gene matches: 8. The CDR3 runs to 17 residues. CDR3 in amino acids: CASSLDRGPRTNEKLFF. The CDR3 DNA reads TGTGCCAGCAGCCTAGACAGGGGGCCGAGGACTAATGAAAAACTGTTTTTT.

The genes are TRBV7-9 and TRBJ1-1, with unresolved D. V was trimmed by 2 bases and J by 1 base, leaving 8 bases between them. Germline CDR1 SEHNR, CDR2 FQNEAQ (reference sequence). This CDR3 contains 14 residues. The CDR3 here is CASSLSLSNTEAFF. The CDR3 DNA is TGTGCCAGCAGCTTAAGTTTATCGAACACTGAAGCTTTCTTT. Filled out from reference TRBV7-9 and TRBJ1-1, the complete variable domain reads DTGVSQNPRHKITKRGQNVTFRCDPISEHNRLYWYRQTLGQGPEFLTYFQNEAQLEKSRLLSDRFSAERPKGSFSTLEIQRTEQGDSAMYLCASSLSLSNTEAFFGQGTRLTVV.

CDR3 nucleotides: TGTGCCAGCACCCGTTTTGGAGGAAACAGGGGGCGAAGCAATCAGCCCCAGCATTTT. Its protein product is CASTRFGGNRGRSNQPQHF. The chain couples TRBV28 to TRBJ1-5, with TRBD1 identical over 9 bases. The CDR3 runs to 19 residues. CDR1 is MDHEN, CDR2 SYDVKM, per germline. V was clipped by 7 bases and J by 1 base; unmatched bases: 17.

This sequence joins TRBV28 and TRBJ1-1; D may be TRBD1 (5 bases). The CDR3 runs 15 residues. V lost 2 bases and J lost 5, with 15 bases in between. Germline loops: CDR1 MDHEN, CDR2 SYDVKM. The CDR3 nucleotides are TGTGCCAGCAGTTTAAATCAGGGTCAAAAGACTGAAGCTTTCTTT. Its translation: CASSLNQGQKTEAFF.

CDR3 amino acids: CASSPLLGNQETQYF. The CDR3 nucleotides read TGTGCCAGCAGCCCGCTTTTGGGAAACCAAGAGACCCAGTACTTC. The chain couples TRBV11-2 to TRBJ2-5; unclear D gene. CDR1 is SGHAT and CDR2 is FQNNGV in the germline V gene. The CDR3 totals 15 residues. Trimming removed 5 bases from V and 0 bases from J, with 13 bases in between.

This sequence joins TRBV29-1 and TRBJ2-1; no clear D gene. This CDR3 comprises 13 residues. From germline, CDR1 is SQVTM and CDR2 ANQGSEA. With 1 base removed from V and 2 bases from J, the gap between germline ends came to 6 bases. The CDR3 protein is CSVEGPPYNEQFF. CDR3 nucleotide sequence: TGCAGCGTTGAAGGTCCACCCTACAATGAGCAGTTCTTC.

The chain combines TRBV6-1 with TRBJ2-7; TRBD2 is a possible D gene (5 bases). Between the trimmed V and J ends, which lost 5 bases and 6 bases, there was a span of 8 bases. Germline lookup yields CDR1 MNHNS and CDR2 SASEGT. CDR3 length: 11 amino acids. The CDR3 here is CASSSGGEQYF. The CDR3 DNA reads TGTGCCAGCAGTTCAGGAGGCGAGCAGTACTTC.

The rearrangement links TRBV27 to TRBJ1-5; no clear D gene. The germline gives CDR1 MNHEY, CDR2 SMNVEV (reference sequence). The CDR3 spans 15 residues. V lost 0 bases and J lost 0, with 6 bases in between. The CDR3 spells CASSLSPYSNQPQHF. The DNA of the CDR3 is TGTGCCAGCAGTTTATCCCCTTATAGCAATCAGCCCCAGCATTTT.

CDR3 sequence reads: CASRPDSYNEQFF. The DNA for the CDR3 is TGTGCCAGCAGACCGGACAGCTACAATGAGCAGTTCTTC. This chain links TRBV2 with TRBJ2-1, with a weak D call TRBD1 (6 bases). V lost 6 bases and J 3 bases, leaving 9 bases between the germline ends. The CDR3 has 13 residues. CDR1 SNHLY and CDR2 FYNNEI come from the germline V gene.

This chain connects TRBV4-1 to TRBJ2-3; D perhaps matches TRBD2 (6 bases). Germline CDR1 MGHRA, CDR2 YSYEKL. The V gene lost 1 base and the J gene lost 1 base, with 12 bases spanning the gap. The CDR3 covers 16 residues. The CDR3 reads CASSQAPPGGTDTQYF. CDR3 nucleotide sequence: TGCGCCAGCAGCCAAGCCCCCCCGGGGGGCACAGATACGCAGTATTTT.

The CDR3 spells CASSLSAGAGYGYTF. In DNA, the CDR3 is TGTGCCAGCAGCTTGTCCGCGGGGGCAGGCTATGGCTACACCTTC. The chain links TRBV5-8 to TRBJ1-2, with a possible D match to TRBD1 (6 bases). Looked up from germline, CDR1 is SGHTS and CDR2 is YDEGEE. CDR3 length: 15 residues. Trimming removed 1 base at V and 4 bases at J, with 14 bases between.

This chain uses TRBV10-1 with TRBJ2-7, with TRBD1 matching over 8 bases. The V gene end was trimmed by 6 bases and the J gene end by 3 bases; junction bases not matched to a gene: 4. This CDR3 has 13 amino acids. Per the germline V gene, CDR1 is WNHNN and CDR2 is SYGVQD (reference sequence). For the CDR3, the DNA is TGCGCCAGCAGCTCCGACAGGGGCTACGAGCAGTACTTC. Its translation: CASSSDRGYEQYF.